These T cell receptor beta chains were read from a single sample in a study of cytomegalovirus exposure and HLA in healthy donors. TCRdb's table, derived via immunoSEQ multiplex PCR, lists solely in-frame clones and lacks some. The sample includes about 76,000 clones, around 78% of them seen just once. The sample taken for sequencing was PBMCs. These receptors came from a male donor in good health and CMV-seropositive. CDR3s include the opening cysteine and the closing phenylalanine or tryptophan. Each record gives: CDR3 protein, CDR3 DNA, clone size, J gene, V gene, D gene. A D gene is named only where the DNA matches it firmly. A clone size is listed for some rows: how often the clone was seen (once, few, many), or a class if it is expanded.

CDR3aa: CASSRTGGETLSEAFF
CDR3nt: TGTGCCAGTAGCAGGACAGGGGGCGAGACTCTATCTGAAGCTTTCTTT
abundance: .
j_gene: TRBJ1-1
v_gene: TRBV19
d_gene: TRBD1

CDR3aa: CASSRTTGKNIQYF
CDR3nt: TGCGCCAGCAGCCGAACCACAGGGAAAAACATTCAGTACTTC
abundance: .
j_gene: TRBJ2-4
v_gene: TRBV5-1
d_gene: .

CDR3aa: CASSSQGGEQYF
CDR3nt: TGTGCCAGCAGCTCACAGGGGGGCGAGCAGTACTTC
abundance: .
j_gene: TRBJ2-7
v_gene: TRBV6-6
d_gene: TRBD1

CDR3aa: CASSTPGLSNEQFF
CDR3nt: TGTGCCAGTAGTACCCCCGGACTATCCAATGAGCAGTTCTTC
abundance: .
j_gene: TRBJ2-1
v_gene: TRBV19
d_gene: .

CDR3aa: CASSQPSGMADTQYF
CDR3nt: TGTGCCAGCAGCCAACCTAGCGGGATGGCAGATACGCAGTATTTT
abundance: few
j_gene: TRBJ2-3
v_gene: TRBV7-2
d_gene: TRBD2

CDR3aa: CASSVGGGGTTGELFF
CDR3nt: TGTGCCAGCAGCGTAGGCGGGGGGGGCACCACCGGGGAGCTGTTTTTT
abundance: .
j_gene: TRBJ2-2
v_gene: TRBV9
d_gene: TRBD2

CDR3aa: CASSEGTGPEAFF
CDR3nt: TGTGCCAGCAGTGAAGGAACAGGACCAGAAGCTTTCTTT
abundance: few
j_gene: TRBJ1-1
v_gene: TRBV2
d_gene: .

CDR3aa: CASSVSTSNTEAFF
CDR3nt: TGTGCCAGCAGCGTCTCGACATCGAACACTGAAGCTTTCTTT
abundance: .
j_gene: TRBJ1-1
v_gene: TRBV9
d_gene: .

CDR3aa: CASRGLAGPPNTGELFF
CDR3nt: TGCGCCAGCAGAGGTTTAGCGGGACCCCCGAACACCGGGGAGCTGTTTTTT
abundance: .
j_gene: TRBJ2-2
v_gene: TRBV5-1
d_gene: TRBD2

CDR3aa: CASSLQERWTQYF
CDR3nt: TGTGCCAGCAGCTTGCAGGAGCGGTGGACCCAGTACTTC
abundance: .
j_gene: TRBJ2-5
v_gene: TRBV13
d_gene: .

CDR3aa: CAWSVRAAGVNEQFF
CDR3nt: TGTGCCTGGAGTGTAAGGGCGGCGGGGGTCAATGAGCAGTTCTTC
abundance: once
j_gene: TRBJ2-1
v_gene: TRBV30
d_gene: TRBD2

CDR3aa: CSVDRAHGYTF
CDR3nt: TGCAGCGTCGACAGGGCCCATGGCTACACCTTC
abundance: .
j_gene: TRBJ1-2
v_gene: TRBV29-1
d_gene: TRBD1

CDR3aa: CASSKSGLAGAGGAYEQYF
CDR3nt: TGTGCCAGCAGCAAAAGCGGACTAGCGGGAGCGGGTGGGGCCTACGAGCAGTACTTC
abundance: once
j_gene: TRBJ2-7
v_gene: TRBV11-1
d_gene: TRBD2

CDR3aa: CASSASGNLEQFF
CDR3nt: TGTGCCAGCAGCGCTAGCGGGAATCTTGAGCAGTTCTTC
abundance: .
j_gene: TRBJ2-1
v_gene: TRBV6-4
d_gene: TRBD2

CDR3aa: CASSSSGGDGALGTQYF
CDR3nt: TGTGCCAGCAGTTCTAGCGGCGGTGATGGGGCCCTGGGGACCCAGTACTTC
abundance: .
j_gene: TRBJ2-5
v_gene: TRBV28
d_gene: TRBD2

CDR3aa: CAWSAQLNTEAFF
CDR3nt: TGTGCCTGGAGTGCACAGTTGAACACTGAAGCTTTCTTT
abundance: .
j_gene: TRBJ1-1
v_gene: TRBV30
d_gene: .

CDR3aa: CASSLRSLTEAFF
CDR3nt: TGTGCCAGCAGCTTGCGTTCACTCACTGAAGCTTTCTTT
abundance: few
j_gene: TRBJ1-1
v_gene: TRBV5-4
d_gene: .

CDR3aa: CASSECTDRADGYTF
CDR3nt: TGTGCCAGCAGTGAATGTACCGACAGGGCGGATGGCTACACCTTC
abundance: .
j_gene: TRBJ1-2
v_gene: TRBV25-1
d_gene: TRBD1

CDR3aa: CASSLGQGRWVEQYF
CDR3nt: TGTGCCAGCAGCCTCGGACAGGGCCGTTGGGTCGAGCAGTACTTC
abundance: .
j_gene: TRBJ2-7
v_gene: TRBV7-2
d_gene: TRBD1

CDR3aa: CASSGGHRDRGNTIYF
CDR3nt: TGTGCCAGCAGCGGGGGACACCGGGACCGAGGAAACACCATATATTTT
abundance: .
j_gene: TRBJ1-3
v_gene: TRBV11-2
d_gene: .

CDR3aa: CASSFLSGGVYNEQFF
CDR3nt: TGTGCCAGCAGTTTCCTTAGCGGGGGAGTCTACAATGAGCAGTTCTTC
abundance: once
j_gene: TRBJ2-1
v_gene: TRBV27
d_gene: TRBD2

CDR3aa: CASQSQGDTGELFF
CDR3nt: TGTGCCAGCCAATCACAGGGCGACACCGGGGAGCTGTTTTTT
abundance: .
j_gene: TRBJ2-2
v_gene: TRBV4-2
d_gene: .

CDR3aa: CASSRRGQGSNQPQHF
CDR3nt: TGTGCCAGCAGTCGCAGGGGACAGGGGAGCAATCAGCCCCAGCATTTT
abundance: .
j_gene: TRBJ1-5
v_gene: TRBV27
d_gene: TRBD1

CDR3aa: CASSDPDGGISYTF
CDR3nt: TGTGCCAGCAGTGATCCGGACGGGGGGATTAGCTACACCTTC
abundance: .
j_gene: TRBJ1-2
v_gene: TRBV25-1
d_gene: .

CDR3aa: CASSRLDRDVTQYF
CDR3nt: TGTGCCAGCTCACGGCTGGACAGGGATGTGACCCAGTACTTC
abundance: .
j_gene: TRBJ2-5
v_gene: TRBV18
d_gene: TRBD1

CDR3aa: CASSVRQGTDTQYF
CDR3nt: TGTGCCAGCAGCGTGCGACAGGGTACAGATACGCAGTATTTT
abundance: .
j_gene: TRBJ2-3
v_gene: TRBV7-3
d_gene: TRBD1

CDR3aa: CASSDGRANTGELFF
CDR3nt: TGTGCCAGCAGTGACGGGAGGGCGAACACCGGGGAGCTGTTTTTT
abundance: .
j_gene: TRBJ2-2
v_gene: TRBV6-4
d_gene: TRBD2

CDR3aa: CASSSGLAGVGSYEQYF
CDR3nt: TGTGCCAGTAGTTCGGGACTAGCGGGAGTAGGATCCTACGAGCAGTACTTC
abundance: .
j_gene: TRBJ2-7
v_gene: TRBV19
d_gene: TRBD2